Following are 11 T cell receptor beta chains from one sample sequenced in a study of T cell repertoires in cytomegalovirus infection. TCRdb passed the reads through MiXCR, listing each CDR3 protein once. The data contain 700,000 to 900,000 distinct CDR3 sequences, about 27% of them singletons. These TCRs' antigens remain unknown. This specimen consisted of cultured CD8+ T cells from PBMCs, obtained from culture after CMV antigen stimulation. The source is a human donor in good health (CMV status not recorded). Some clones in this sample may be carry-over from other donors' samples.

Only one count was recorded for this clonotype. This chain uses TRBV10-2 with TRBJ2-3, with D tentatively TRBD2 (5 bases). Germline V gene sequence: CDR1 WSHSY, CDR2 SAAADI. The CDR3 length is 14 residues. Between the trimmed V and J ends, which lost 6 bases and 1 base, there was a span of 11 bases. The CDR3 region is CASRDSGGTDTQYF. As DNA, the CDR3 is TGCGCCAGCAGGGACTCCGGGGGCACAGATACGCAGTATTTT.

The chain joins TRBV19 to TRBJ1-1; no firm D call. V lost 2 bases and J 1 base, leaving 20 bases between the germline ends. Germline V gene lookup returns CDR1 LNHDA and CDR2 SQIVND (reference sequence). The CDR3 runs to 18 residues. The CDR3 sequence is CASSINPSDPGENTEAFF. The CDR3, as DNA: TGTGCCAGTAGTATAAACCCGTCCGACCCTGGGGAGAACACTGAAGCTTTCTTT.

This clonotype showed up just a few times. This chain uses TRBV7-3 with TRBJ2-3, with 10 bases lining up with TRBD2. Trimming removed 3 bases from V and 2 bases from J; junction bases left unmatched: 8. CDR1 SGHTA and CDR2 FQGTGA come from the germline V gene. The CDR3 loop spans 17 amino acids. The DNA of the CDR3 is TGTGCCAGCAGCTTCCCCGGACTAGCGGAGCCCACAGATACGCAGTATTTT. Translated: CASSFPGLAEPTDTQYF.

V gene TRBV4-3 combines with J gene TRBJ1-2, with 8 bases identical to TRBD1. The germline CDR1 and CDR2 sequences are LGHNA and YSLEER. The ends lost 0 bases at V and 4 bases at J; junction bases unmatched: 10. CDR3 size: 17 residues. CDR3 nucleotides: TGCGCCAGCAGCCAAGAAGAGACAGGGGCCCCCAGCTATGGCTACACCTTC. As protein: CASSQEETGAPSYGYTF.

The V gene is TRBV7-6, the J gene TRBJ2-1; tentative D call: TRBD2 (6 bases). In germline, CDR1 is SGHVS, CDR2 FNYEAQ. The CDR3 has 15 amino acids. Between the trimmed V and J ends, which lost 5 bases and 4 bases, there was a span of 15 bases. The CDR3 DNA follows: TGTGCCAGCAGCCCACCGGGACTGTCATACAATGAGCAGTTCTTC. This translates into CASSPPGLSYNEQFF.

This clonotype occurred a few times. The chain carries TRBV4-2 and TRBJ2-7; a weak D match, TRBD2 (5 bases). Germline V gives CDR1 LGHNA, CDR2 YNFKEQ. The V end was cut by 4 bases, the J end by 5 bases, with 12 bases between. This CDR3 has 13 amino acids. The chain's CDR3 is CASSPDGLNEQYF. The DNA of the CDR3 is TGTGCCAGCAGCCCCGACGGACTTAACGAGCAGTACTTC.

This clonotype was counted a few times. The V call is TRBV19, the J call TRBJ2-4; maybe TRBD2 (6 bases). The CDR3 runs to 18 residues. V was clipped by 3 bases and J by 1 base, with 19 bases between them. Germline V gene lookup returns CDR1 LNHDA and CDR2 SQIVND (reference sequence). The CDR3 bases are TGTGCCAGTAGTATGGTTGCACCTCCAGGAGGGGCCAAAAACATTCAGTACTTC. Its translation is CASSMVAPPGGAKNIQYF.

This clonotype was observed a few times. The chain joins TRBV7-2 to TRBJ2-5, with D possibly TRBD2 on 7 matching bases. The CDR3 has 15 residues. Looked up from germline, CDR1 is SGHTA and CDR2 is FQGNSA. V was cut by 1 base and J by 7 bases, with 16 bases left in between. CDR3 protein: CASSLEGGGGVTQYF. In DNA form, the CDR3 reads TGTGCCAGCAGCTTAGAGGGCGGGGGCGGGGTGACCCAGTACTTC.

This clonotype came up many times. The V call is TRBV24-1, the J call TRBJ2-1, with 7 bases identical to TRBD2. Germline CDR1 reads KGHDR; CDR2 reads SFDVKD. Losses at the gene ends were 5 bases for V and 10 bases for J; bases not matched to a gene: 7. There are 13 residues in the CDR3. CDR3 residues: CATSASPREEQFF. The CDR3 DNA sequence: TGTGCCACCAGTGCCTCCCCGCGGGAGGAGCAGTTCTTC.

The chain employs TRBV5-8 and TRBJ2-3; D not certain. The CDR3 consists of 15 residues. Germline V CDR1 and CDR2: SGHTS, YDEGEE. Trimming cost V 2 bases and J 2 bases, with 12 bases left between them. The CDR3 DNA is TGTGCCAGCAGCTTCGGTGTGCAGCCCACAGATACGCAGTATTTT. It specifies CASSFGVQPTDTQYF.

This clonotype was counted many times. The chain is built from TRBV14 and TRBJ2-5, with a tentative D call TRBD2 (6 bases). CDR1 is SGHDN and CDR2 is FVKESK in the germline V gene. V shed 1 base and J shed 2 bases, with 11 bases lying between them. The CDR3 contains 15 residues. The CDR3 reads CASSQAWEAQETQYF. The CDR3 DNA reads TGTGCCAGCAGCCAAGCTTGGGAGGCTCAAGAGACCCAGTACTTC.